The subject of this entry is one TCR beta chain. Its antigen is unknown. The sample is drawn from a study of T-cell reconstitution after alpha-beta-depleted transplantation in children. Whole-study results and caveats: In some patients, recipient T cells and intrathymic progenitors surviving conditioning explained high day-60 diversity. Reportedly, roughly two months post-transplant, alpha-beta T cells arose from several hundred expanded graft clones. A year post-transplant, T-cell counts and diversity derived mostly from newly produced T cells.

Preparation of the TCRbeta library involved a method that used unique molecular identifiers. A single record per CDR3 protein comes from TCRdb applying MiXCR to the PCR reads. The sample records roughly 28,000 distinct CDR3 sequences, 18% being singletons. Germline V gives CDR1 MNHEY, CDR2 SVGAGI. The length of the CDR3 is 15 residues. V was cut by 1 base and J by 8 bases, with 17 bases left in between. The sample consisted of PBMCs, mostly from graft donor cells, taken 60 days after TCRalphabeta/CD19-depleted stem cell transplant. The TCR comes from a male patient under 10 years old who had a stem cell transplant for acute lymphoblastic leukemia, so the T cells may come from the graft donor. This chain joins TRBV6-5 and TRBJ1-2, with D maybe TRBD1 (5 bases). The CDR3 sequence: CASSYFRALDEGYTF. The CDR3 DNA follows: TGTGCCAGCAGTTACTTCAGGGCCTTGGATGAGGGCTACACCTTC.